Shown below are 15 T cell receptor beta chains from a single sample sequenced in a study of beta chain features in type 1 diabetes. Study-wide results and caveats: A moderate, significant TCRB CDR3 shortening appeared in type 1 diabetes across four CD4+ subsets.

These receptors are not linked to any known antigen. Investigators reverse transcribed all isolated RNA, so they sequenced expressed TCRB transcripts. Sequenced by immunoSEQ multiplex PCR; TCRdb stores in-frame clones only, minus some. The data show a few hundred thousand clones, with approximately 12% seen just once and 0.008% to 0.011% held by the top ten. Material for sequencing was naive CD4+ T cells from blood. These receptors originate from a young woman with type 1 diabetes.

The V and J genes are TRBV29-1 and TRBJ2-5, with D possibly being TRBD1 (6 bases). The CDR3 has 11 amino acids. CDR1 SQVTM and CDR2 ANQGSEA come from the germline V gene. The V gene lost 7 bases and the J gene lost 11 bases, with 17 bases spanning the gap. The DNA for the CDR3 is TGCAGCGCTACAGGGTCCCTGGGGCAGTACTTC. It translates to CSATGSLGQYF. Based on the CDR3 plus reference TRBV29-1 and TRBJ2-5, the full variable domain is SAVISQKPSRDICQRGTSLTIQCQVDSQVTMMFWYRQQPGQSLTLIATANQGSEATYESGFVIDKFPISRPNLTFSTLTVSNMSPEDSSIYLCSATGSLGQYFGPGTRLLVL.

DNA of the CDR3: TGTGCCAGCACCCGAAGGCTAGCGGGTGGTATCCTGATTGGGGAGACCCAGTACTTC. It is translated as CASTRRLAGGILIGETQYF. This sequence joins TRBV5-4 and TRBJ2-5, with 8 bases lining up with TRBD2. CDR1 is SGHNT and CDR2 is YYREEE in the germline V gene (reference sequence). V lost 6 bases, J lost 5 bases, and 24 bases stayed unmatched. This CDR3 has 19 amino acids.

The gene calls are TRBV9 and TRBJ2-3; 7 positions match TRBD2. Germline V gene sequence: CDR1 SGDLS, CDR2 YYNGEE. Germline trimming cut 7 bases from V and 0 bases from J; bases unmatched to any gene: 8. The CDR3 runs 15 residues. This chain's CDR3 is CASAPVGGSTDTQYF. CDR3 DNA: TGTGCCAGCGCCCCGGTCGGGGGGAGCACAGATACGCAGTATTTT.

This clone was seen more than once but under ten times. As DNA, the CDR3 is TGTGCCAGCAGTTTATCGGCGGGGCGGATCGAGCCCCAGCATTTT. This sequence encodes CASSLSAGRIEPQHF. The V and J genes are TRBV28 and TRBJ1-5; perhaps TRBD1 as D (5 bases). CDR3 length equals 15 residues. Germline CDR1 reads MDHEN; CDR2 reads SYDVKM. With 1 base removed from V and 8 bases from J, the gap between germline ends came to 15 bases. The whole variable domain, filled in from reference TRBV28 and TRBJ1-5, reads DVKVTQSSRYLVKRTGEKVFLECVQDMDHENMFWYRQDPGLGLRLIYFSYDVKMKEKGDIPEGYSVSREKKERFSLILESASTNQTSMYLCASSLSAGRIEPQHFGDGTRLSIL.

The chain uses TRBV12-5 and TRBJ1-2; D may be TRBD1 (5 bases). CDR3 length: 15 amino acids. Germline CDR1 LGHNT, CDR2 FRNRAP. Trimming took off 0 bases at V and 4 bases at J, with 12 bases between the two ends. DNA of the CDR3: TGTGCTAGTGGTTTGGTACGAGGGGAGGCCTATGGCTACACCTTC. Translation: CASGLVRGEAYGYTF.

V gene TRBV23-1 combines with J gene TRBJ1-4; possible D gene TRBD1, 5 bases. TRBV23-1 is known as an ORF, though its function is uncertain. This CDR3 is 17 amino acids long. Trimming stripped 7 bases from V and 2 bases from J, with 20 bases between. The CDR3 DNA is TGCGCCAGCACCAACTGGCGGGACCTCAGGACTAATGAAAAACTGTTTTTT. Its protein is CASTNWRDLRTNEKLFF.

The chain couples TRBV2 to TRBJ2-5, with D possibly matching TRBD1 (6 bases). V lost 2 bases, J lost 4 bases, and 14 bases lay in between. This CDR3 contains 15 residues. Germline assignment: CDR1 SNHLY and CDR2 FYNNEI. The CDR3 region has the DNA TGTGCCAGCAGTGAACCCCTGGGCAGGGGAGAGACCCAGTACTTC. Protein: CASSEPLGRGETQYF.

The rearrangement uses TRBV2 and TRBJ1-2; 7 nucleotides line up with TRBD1. This CDR3 is 15 amino acids long. V was pared by 5 bases and J by 2 bases, with 8 bases of the junction left unmatched. Per germline, CDR1 SNHLY and CDR2 FYNNEI. CDR3 sequence (DNA): TGTGCCAGCAGTCAAGGGGGCCGGGGGAACTATGGCTACACCTTC. Protein: CASSQGGRGNYGYTF.

This chain connects TRBV25-1 to TRBJ2-5, with 7 bases lining up with TRBD2. In germline, CDR1 is MGHDK, CDR2 SYGVNS. CDR3 length: 14 amino acids. Trimming at V came to 6 bases and at J to 3 bases, leaving 7 bases not matched to a gene. The DNA for the CDR3 is TGTGCCAGCAGCGAGGGAGGGCAGAAAGAGACCCAGTACTTC. It codes for CASSEGGQKETQYF.

This clone was seen only a few times. The V gene is TRBV19, the J gene TRBJ2-7; 10 nucleotides match TRBD1. The CDR3 length is 15 residues. Trimming took 4 bases from V and 5 from J; bases not matched to a gene: 8. CDR1 and CDR2 (germline): LNHDA, SQIVND (reference sequence). The CDR3 here is CASSTLGQGRDEQYF. CDR3 bases: TGTGCCAGTAGTACCTTGGGACAGGGGAGAGACGAGCAGTACTTC.

This clone came up a few times. The rearrangement joins TRBV28 to TRBJ2-7; tentatively, D is TRBD1 (5 bases). Trimming left V 2 bases short and J 4 bases short, with 6 bases between. CDR1 and CDR2 from the germline V gene are MDHEN and SYDVKM. The CDR3 extends over 12 amino acids. CDR3 DNA sequence: TGTGCCAGCAGTTTAGGGGCGTACGAGCAGTACTTC. It codes for CASSLGAYEQYF.

This clone was picked up a small number of times. The rearrangement links TRBV9 to TRBJ1-2; TRBD1 aligns across 7 bases. The CDR3 extends over 16 amino acids. Germline V CDR1 and CDR2: SGDLS, YYNGEE. Trimming cost V 3 bases and J 6 bases; bases outside gene matches: 14. The CDR3 reads CASSASSQTGWDGYTF. The CDR3 nucleotides are TGTGCCAGCAGCGCGAGCTCCCAGACAGGGTGGGATGGCTACACCTTC.

Only a few counts were recorded for this clone. The chain joins TRBV5-4 to TRBJ1-2; no clear D gene. CDR1 is SGHNT, CDR2 YYREEE, per germline (reference sequence). V was cut by 6 bases and J by 5 bases, with 11 bases left in between. The CDR3 contains 12 residues. The CDR3 coding sequence is TGTGCCAGCACCACAGACCATTATGGCTACACCTTC. This sequence encodes CASTTDHYGYTF.

This chain uses TRBV9 with TRBJ1-5; D uncertain. CDR3 length equals 16 residues. The germline V gene encodes CDR1 SGDLS and CDR2 YYNGEE. The ends were cut back, 2 bases at V and 0 bases at J, with 12 bases in the middle. CDR3 nucleotide sequence: TGTGCCAGCAGCGTGTCGGCGGACTATAGCAATCAGCCCCAGCATTTT. Protein sequence: CASSVSADYSNQPQHF.

The gene calls are TRBV2 and TRBJ2-3; D unclear. The CDR3 contains 11 residues. The V end lost 2 bases, the J end lost 10 bases, and 7 bases lay between the germline ends. CDR1 and CDR2 (germline): SNHLY, FYNNEI. In DNA, the CDR3 is TGTGCCAGCAGTGAAAGCTACTCGCAGTATTTT. Translation: CASSESYSQYF.